The next 4 T cell receptor beta chains were all read from a single sample in a study of blood T cells in healthy people across ages. A second about 6 to 12 cycle PCR used barcoded and J-beta primers. TCRdb analysed the 5' RACE reads with MiXCR anew, one entry per CDR3 protein. Among fewer than 650,000 distinct CDR3 sequences, over 25% were seen once, and the ten largest hold approximately 3.3%. This same sample was also part of a study on T cells of mothers and their children.

The sample comprised blood. These receptors originate from a boy between 2 and 10 years old in good health.

CDR3 in DNA: TGTGCCAGCAGTGAGCGGGGAGGTGGTTACAATGAGCAGTTCTTC. Translated: CASSERGGGYNEQFF. The V call is TRBV27, the J call TRBJ2-1, with 7 nucleotides matching TRBD2. Germline values: CDR1 MNHEY, CDR2 SMNVEV (reference sequence). The junction had 8 bases not matched to a gene; V was cut back by 5 bases and J by 4 bases. The CDR3 has 15 residues.

The chain carries TRBV7-3 and TRBJ1-1, with D uncertain. With 0 bases removed from V and 3 bases from J, the gap between germline ends came to 5 bases. The CDR3 covers 13 residues. CDR1 and CDR2 (germline): SGHTA, FQGTGA. The CDR3 region is CASSLTPDTEAFF. For the CDR3, the DNA is TGTGCCAGCAGCTTAACTCCGGACACTGAAGCTTTCTTT. Together with reference TRBV7-3 and TRBJ1-1, the CDR3 gives the full variable domain: GAGVSQTPSNKVTEKGKYVELRCDPISGHTALYWYRQSLGQGPEFLIYFQGTGAADDSGLPNDRFFAVRPEGSVSTLKIQRTERGDSAVYLCASSLTPDTEAFFGQGTRLTVV.

This sequence joins TRBV6-5 and TRBJ1-2, with TRBD1 matching over 9 bases. Germline V gives CDR1 MNHEY, CDR2 SVGAGI. The CDR3 has 14 residues. Trimming at V came to 5 bases and at J to 8 bases, leaving 9 bases not matched to a gene. The CDR3 sequence is CASSGDRALSGYTF. CDR3 sequence (DNA): TGTGCCAGCAGTGGGGACAGGGCCCTATCAGGCTACACCTTC.

The chain combines TRBV12-3 or TRBV12-4 with TRBJ2-5; 8 bases are shared with TRBD2. With 2 bases clipped from V and 5 bases from J, the junction kept 7 bases outside the gene matches. The CDR3 extends over 15 amino acids. CDR3 residues: CASSLSFSGTETQYF. The CDR3 DNA sequence: TGTGCCAGCAGTTTATCCTTTAGCGGGACGGAGACCCAGTACTTC.